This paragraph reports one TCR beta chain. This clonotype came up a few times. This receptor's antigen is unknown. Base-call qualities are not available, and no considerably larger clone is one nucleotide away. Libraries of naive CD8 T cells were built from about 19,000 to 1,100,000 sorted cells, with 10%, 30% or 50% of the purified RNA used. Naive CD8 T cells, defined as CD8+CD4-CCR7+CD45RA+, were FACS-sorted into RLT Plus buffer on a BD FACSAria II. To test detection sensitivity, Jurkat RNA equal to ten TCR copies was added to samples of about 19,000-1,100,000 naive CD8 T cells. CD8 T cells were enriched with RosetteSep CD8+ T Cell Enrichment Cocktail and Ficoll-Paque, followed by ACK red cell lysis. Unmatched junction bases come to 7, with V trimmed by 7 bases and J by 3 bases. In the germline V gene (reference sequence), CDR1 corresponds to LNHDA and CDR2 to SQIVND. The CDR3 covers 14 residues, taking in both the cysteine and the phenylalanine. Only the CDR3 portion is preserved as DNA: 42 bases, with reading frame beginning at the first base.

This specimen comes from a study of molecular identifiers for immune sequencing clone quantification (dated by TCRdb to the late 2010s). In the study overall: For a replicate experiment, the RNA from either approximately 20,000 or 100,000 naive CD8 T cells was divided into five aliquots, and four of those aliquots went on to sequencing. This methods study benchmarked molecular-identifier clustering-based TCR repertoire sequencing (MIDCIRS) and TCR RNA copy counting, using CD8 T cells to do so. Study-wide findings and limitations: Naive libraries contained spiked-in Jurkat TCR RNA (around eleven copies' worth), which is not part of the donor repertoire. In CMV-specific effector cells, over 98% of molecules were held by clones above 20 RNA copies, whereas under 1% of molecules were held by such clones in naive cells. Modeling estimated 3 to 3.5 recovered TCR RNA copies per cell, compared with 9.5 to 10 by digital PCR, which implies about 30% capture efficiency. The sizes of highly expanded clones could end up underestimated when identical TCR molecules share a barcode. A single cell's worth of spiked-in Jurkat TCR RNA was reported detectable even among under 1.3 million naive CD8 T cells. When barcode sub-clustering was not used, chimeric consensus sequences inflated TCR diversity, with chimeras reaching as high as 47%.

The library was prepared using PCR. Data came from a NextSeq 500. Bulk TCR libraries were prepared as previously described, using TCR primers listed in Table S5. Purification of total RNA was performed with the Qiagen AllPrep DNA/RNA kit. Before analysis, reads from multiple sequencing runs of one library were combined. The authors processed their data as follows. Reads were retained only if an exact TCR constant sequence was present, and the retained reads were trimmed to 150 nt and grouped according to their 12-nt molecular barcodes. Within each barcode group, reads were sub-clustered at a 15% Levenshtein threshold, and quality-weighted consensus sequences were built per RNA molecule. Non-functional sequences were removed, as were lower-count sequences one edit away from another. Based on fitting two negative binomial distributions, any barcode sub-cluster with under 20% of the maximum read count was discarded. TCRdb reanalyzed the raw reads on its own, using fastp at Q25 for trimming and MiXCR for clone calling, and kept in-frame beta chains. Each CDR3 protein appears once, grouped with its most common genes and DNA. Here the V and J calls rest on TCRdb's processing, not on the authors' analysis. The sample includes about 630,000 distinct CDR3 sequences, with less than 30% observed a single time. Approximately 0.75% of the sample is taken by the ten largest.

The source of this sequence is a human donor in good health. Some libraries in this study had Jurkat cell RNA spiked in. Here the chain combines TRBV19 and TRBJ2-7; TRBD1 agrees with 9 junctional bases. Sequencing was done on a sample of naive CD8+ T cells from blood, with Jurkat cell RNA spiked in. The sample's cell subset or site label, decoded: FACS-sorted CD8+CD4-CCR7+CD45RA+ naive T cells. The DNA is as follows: TGTGCCAGTACCCCGGGACAGGGATTCTACGAGCAGTACTTC. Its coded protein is CASTPGQGFYEQYF.